This entry features one T cell receptor (beta chain) sequence. The CDR3 is 16 residues long. The germline V gene has CDR1 LNHNV and CDR2 YYDKDF (reference sequence). The data stem from a study of T cells expressing NK-cell markers. Production of TCR beta cDNA relied on 5'RACE template switching with UMIs. After re-calling the 5' RACE reads, TCRdb lists one entry per CDR3 protein, DNA absent. The sample's table shows 450,000 to 600,000 distinct CDR3 sequences. The chain joins TRBV15 to TRBJ1-5; with no DNA, the TCRdb D assignment of TRBD1 cannot be verified. The sequence was obtained from a man in his late teens or twenties in good health. The sequenced sample consisted of blood T cells: a sorted CD56 or NKG2C T cell subset, CD4+ or CD8+ T cells, or bulk PBMC T cells (not recorded which). This CDR3 reads CATSRERGRENQPQHF.